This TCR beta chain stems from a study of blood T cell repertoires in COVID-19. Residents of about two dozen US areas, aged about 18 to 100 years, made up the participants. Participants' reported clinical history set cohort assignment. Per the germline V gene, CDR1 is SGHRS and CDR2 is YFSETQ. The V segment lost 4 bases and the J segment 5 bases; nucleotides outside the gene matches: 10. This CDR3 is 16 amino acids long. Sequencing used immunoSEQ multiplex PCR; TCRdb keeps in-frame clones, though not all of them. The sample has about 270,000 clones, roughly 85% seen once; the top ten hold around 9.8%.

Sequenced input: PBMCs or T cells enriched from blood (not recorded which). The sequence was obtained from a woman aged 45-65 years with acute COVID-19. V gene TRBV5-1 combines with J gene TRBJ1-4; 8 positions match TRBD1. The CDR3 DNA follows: TGCGCCAGCAGCACCGGGACAGGTCCTCGGAATGAAAAACTGTTTTTT. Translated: CASSTGTGPRNEKLFF.